This T cell receptor beta chain originates from a study of cytomegalovirus exposure and HLA in healthy donors. Findings and limits, study-wide: A later look showed TCR association rates differing by HLA locus, highest for DRB1 and lowest for HLA-C. What a later analysis showed was that several of the most significant clusters appeared linked to common viral pathogens. Most of the CMV-associated TCR beta chains (in a later analysis) appeared to be HLA-restricted.

A multiplex PCR was run with 60 Vbeta primers and 13 Jbeta primers. TCRdb's copy holds only in-frame clones and misses some; the assay was immunoSEQ multiplex PCR. The profile covers some 220,000 clones, with roughly 85% appearing a single time and 0.24% taken by the ten largest. About this clone itself: What it binds is unknown.

Germline V gives CDR1 LNHDA, CDR2 SQIVND (reference sequence). Trimming removed 2 bases at V and 1 base at J, with 8 bases between. CDR3 length: 14 amino acids. The sequence was obtained from a girl between 2 and 10 years old in good health and CMV-seronegative. The chain combines TRBV19 with TRBJ1-1; D gene unclear. Sequencing used PBMCs. The CDR3 here is CASSIRAGNTEAFF. DNA of the CDR3: TGTGCCAGTAGTATAAGGGCGGGGAACACTGAAGCTTTCTTT.